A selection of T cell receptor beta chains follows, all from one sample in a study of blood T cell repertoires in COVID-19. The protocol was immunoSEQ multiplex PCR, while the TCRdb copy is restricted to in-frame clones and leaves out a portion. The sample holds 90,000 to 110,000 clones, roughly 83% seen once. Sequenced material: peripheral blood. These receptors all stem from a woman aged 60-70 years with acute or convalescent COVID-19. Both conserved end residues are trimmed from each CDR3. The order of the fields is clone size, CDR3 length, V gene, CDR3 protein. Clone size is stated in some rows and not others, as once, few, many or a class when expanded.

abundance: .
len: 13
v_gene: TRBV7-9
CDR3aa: ASSPPGGFEEKLF

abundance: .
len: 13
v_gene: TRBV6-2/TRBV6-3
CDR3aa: ASSYVWGHYNEQF

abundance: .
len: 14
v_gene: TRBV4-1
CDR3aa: ASSQASRARGEKLF

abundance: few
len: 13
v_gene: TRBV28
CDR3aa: ASSLAAGRLEEQF

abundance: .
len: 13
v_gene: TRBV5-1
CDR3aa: ASSRQAGEGDTQY

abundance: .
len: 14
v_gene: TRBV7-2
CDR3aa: ASSPMGGSEYNEQF

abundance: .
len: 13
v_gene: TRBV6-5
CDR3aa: ASTPRASGSGELF

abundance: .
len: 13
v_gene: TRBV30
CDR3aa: AWTRREGQADTQY

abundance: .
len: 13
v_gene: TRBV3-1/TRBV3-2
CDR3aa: ASSQATSGTDTQY

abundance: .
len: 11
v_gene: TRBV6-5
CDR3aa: ASFWGPSYEQY

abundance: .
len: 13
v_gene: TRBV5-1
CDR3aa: ASSDDVTGSETQY

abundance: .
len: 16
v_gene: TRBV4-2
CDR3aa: ASSQGGAAGGPGREQY

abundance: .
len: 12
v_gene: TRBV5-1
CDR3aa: ASSANRLGTEAF

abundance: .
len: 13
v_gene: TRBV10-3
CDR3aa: AISRTGTGSTEAF

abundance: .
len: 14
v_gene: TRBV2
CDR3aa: ASSSPSGGVEETQY

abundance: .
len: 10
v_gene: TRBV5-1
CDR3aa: ASSTTGTEAF

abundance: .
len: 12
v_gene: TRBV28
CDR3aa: ASSFETTNEKLF

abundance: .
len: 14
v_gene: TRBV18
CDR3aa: ASSGQGAGTGNTIY

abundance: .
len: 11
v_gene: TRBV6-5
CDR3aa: ASRGTGRPEAF

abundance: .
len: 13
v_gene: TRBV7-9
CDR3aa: ASSSDTSGSYEQY

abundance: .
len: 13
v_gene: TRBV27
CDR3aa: ASRGGDSSPYEQY

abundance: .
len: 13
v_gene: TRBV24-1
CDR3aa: ATSDRTGNFNEQF

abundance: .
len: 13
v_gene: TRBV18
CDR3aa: ASSPPRAEGNTIY

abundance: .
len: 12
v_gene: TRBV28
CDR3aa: AGGDQLSGTEAF

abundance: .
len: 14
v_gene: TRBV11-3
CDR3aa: ASSPGTSGSTDTQY

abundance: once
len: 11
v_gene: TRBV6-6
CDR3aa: ASSYPGTDTQY

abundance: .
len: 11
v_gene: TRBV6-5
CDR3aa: ASPPGGVGGYT

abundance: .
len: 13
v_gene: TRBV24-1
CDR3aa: ATSVGEGYTDTQY